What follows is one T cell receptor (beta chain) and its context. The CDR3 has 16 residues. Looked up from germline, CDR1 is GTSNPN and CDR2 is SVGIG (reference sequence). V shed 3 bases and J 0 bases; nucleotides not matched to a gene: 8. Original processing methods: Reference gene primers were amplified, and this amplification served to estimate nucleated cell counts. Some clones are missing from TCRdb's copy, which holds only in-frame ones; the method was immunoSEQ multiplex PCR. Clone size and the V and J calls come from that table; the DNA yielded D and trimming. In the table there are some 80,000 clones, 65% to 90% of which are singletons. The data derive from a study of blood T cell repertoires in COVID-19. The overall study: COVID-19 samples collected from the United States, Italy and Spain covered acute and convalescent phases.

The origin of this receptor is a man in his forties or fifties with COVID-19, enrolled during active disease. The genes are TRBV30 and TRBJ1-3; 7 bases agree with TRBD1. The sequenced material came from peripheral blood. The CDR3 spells CAWSVRQGSSGNTIYF. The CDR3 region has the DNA TGTGCCTGGAGCGTACGACAGGGTTCCTCTGGAAACACCATATATTTT.